This passage covers 28 T cell receptor beta chains from one sample sequenced in a study of T cell responses to AZD1222 COVID-19 vaccine. The assay was immunoSEQ multiplex PCR, and TCRdb's table has in-frame clones only and misses some. The repertoire consists of 95,000 to 150,000 clones, with around nine tenths occurring once and the leading ten covering about 4.1%. Sequenced material: peripheral blood, taken on day 0 of AZD1222 vaccination. These receptor sequences come from an adult in good health.

The CDR3 nucleotides are TGTGCCAGTAGTATGGCTAGCGTGGCAGATACGCAGTATTTT. Translated, it gives CASSMASVADTQYF. V and J are TRBV19 and TRBJ2-3, with D perhaps TRBD2 (6 bases). Trimming cost V 3 bases and J 4 bases, with 11 bases left between them. From germline, CDR1 is LNHDA and CDR2 SQIVND (reference sequence). This CDR3 is built from 14 residues.

This clone was detected a few times. The chain combines TRBV5-1 with TRBJ2-2; the D gene is possibly TRBD1 (5 bases). Germline loops: CDR1 SGHRS, CDR2 YFSETQ. V dropped 5 bases and J dropped 2 bases, with 13 bases sitting between them. This CDR3 region has 15 residues. The CDR3 loop reads CASRRTSKNTGELFF. DNA of the CDR3: TGCGCCAGCAGAAGGACATCAAAAAACACCGGGGAGCTGTTTTTT.

This chain uses TRBV21-1 with TRBJ2-3; the table names TRBD2, a call not compared with the DNA. TRBV21-1 is given as a pseudogene. This CDR3 region has 16 residues. In nucleotides, the CDR3 is TGTGCCAGCAGCAATTTGGGTAGCGGGACCACAGATACGCAGTATTTT. Translating gives CASSNLGSGTTDTQYF.

This clone appeared a few times. The chain recombines TRBV4-1 with TRBJ1-6, with 12 bases lining up with TRBD1. In germline, CDR1 is MGHRA, CDR2 YSYEKL. Trimming cost V 0 bases and J 10 bases; bases outside gene matches: 16. The CDR3 sequence is 20 residues long. The CDR3 loop is CASSQDRWDRGRLIGSPLHF. CDR3 bases: TGCGCCAGCAGCCAAGATCGTTGGGACAGGGGGCGTCTTATTGGGTCACCCCTCCACTTT.

This clone came up many times. The chain has TRBV5-1 and TRBJ2-1; D uncertain. CDR1 is SGHRS and CDR2 is YFSETQ in the germline V gene. The CDR3 consists of 13 residues. V was shortened by 1 base and J by 2 bases, with 4 bases between the two germline ends. In DNA, the CDR3 is TGCGCCAGCAGCTTGACACCCTACAATGAGCAGTTCTTC. Protein product: CASSLTPYNEQFF.

The V call is TRBV4-1, the J call TRBJ2-1, with 14 positions matching TRBD2. V gave up 3 bases and J gave up 10 bases; unmatched junction bases: 5. Per germline, CDR1 MGHRA and CDR2 YSYEKL. The CDR3 sequence is 15 residues long. CDR3 nucleotides: TGCGCCAGCAGCCAGACTAGCGGGGGGGCCGGAGAGCAGTTCTTC. It codes for CASSQTSGGAGEQFF.

The J gene is TRBJ1-1, the V gene TRBV7-2; a weak D match, TRBD1 (5 bases). The CDR3 sequence is 14 residues long. The germline V and J ends were trimmed by 1 base and 2 bases, with 8 bases remaining between them. Germline V gives CDR1 SGHTA, CDR2 FQGNSA. CDR3 in amino acids: CASSLGGFNTEAFF. CDR3 DNA: TGTGCCAGCAGCTTAGGGGGCTTTAACACTGAAGCTTTCTTT.

CDR3: CASSLQGAANYGYTF. The CDR3 region has the DNA TGTGCCAGCAGTCTACAGGGGGCCGCTAACTATGGCTACACCTTC. The rearrangement joins TRBV2 to TRBJ1-2; 9 positions match TRBD1. Per germline, CDR1 SNHLY and CDR2 FYNNEI. CDR3 length equals 15 residues. V lost 5 bases and J lost 0; bases outside the gene matches: 4.

The chain employs TRBV29-1 and TRBJ1-5, with 7 bases matching TRBD1. The CDR3 contains 12 residues. V lost 5 bases, J lost 7 bases, and 5 bases stayed unmatched. Germline CDR1 reads SQVTM; CDR2 reads ANQGSEA. The CDR3 reads CSVRQGRQPQHF. CDR3 sequence (DNA): TGCAGCGTTCGACAGGGTCGGCAGCCCCAGCATTTT.

As regards this clone: The junction departs from the called germline gene at one end, perhaps through a read error. This chain uses TRBV3-1 (or the pseudogene TRBV3-2) with TRBJ2-7; D unclear. CDR1 LGHDT and CDR2 YNNKEL come from the germline V gene (reference sequence). This CDR3 comprises 14 residues. As DNA, the CDR3 is TGTGCCAGCAGTCACATGGAAAGGTCCTCCGAGCAGTACTTC. This encodes CASSHMERSSEQYF.

The J gene is TRBJ2-7, the V gene TRBV2; 9 bases are a match to TRBD1. V dropped 7 bases and J dropped 5; count of bases not matched to a gene: 6. Germline lookup yields CDR1 SNHLY and CDR2 FYNNEI. The CDR3 loop spans 13 amino acids. The CDR3 DNA is TGTGCCAGCAAAGGGACAGGGCTAAACGAGCAGTACTTC. This codes for CASKGTGLNEQYF.

J is TRBJ1-1 and V is TRBV2; D gene ambiguous. Germline lookup yields CDR1 SNHLY and CDR2 FYNNEI. Trimming shortened V by 4 bases and J by 6 bases, and 6 bases separated the two germline ends. The CDR3 contains 11 residues. The CDR3: CASSVGPEAFF. CDR3 coding DNA: TGTGCCAGCAGTGTGGGTCCTGAAGCTTTCTTT. The whole variable domain, remainder taken from reference TRBV2 and TRBJ1-1, is EPEVTQTPSHQVTQMGQEVILRCVPISNHLYFYWYRQILGQKVEFLVSFYNNEISEKSEIFDDQFSVERPDGSNFTLKIRSTKLEDSAMYFCASSVGPEAFFGQGTRLTVV.

V usage is TRBV7-8 and J usage is TRBJ2-1, with D possibly TRBD1 on 5 matching bases. Germline V gene sequence: CDR1 SGHVS, CDR2 FQNEAQ. Between the trimmed V and J ends, which lost 3 bases and 9 bases, there was a span of 12 bases. CDR3 length: 13 amino acids. The CDR3 protein is CASSFAGSAEQFF. CDR3 sequence (DNA): TGTGCCAGCAGCTTTGCAGGGTCGGCTGAGCAGTTCTTC.

The chain uses TRBV30 and TRBJ2-7; D gene uncertain. Trimming stripped 2 bases from V and 2 bases from J, with 10 bases between. Germline V gene data show CDR1 as GTSNPN and CDR2 as SVGIG (reference sequence). This CDR3 is 13 amino acids long. CDR3 DNA sequence: TGTGCCTGGAGTCAGTCGCTTACCTACGAGCAGTACTTC. Its protein is CAWSQSLTYEQYF.

In its sample, this clone was seen once. This chain connects TRBV7-2 to TRBJ1-2, with D maybe TRBD1 (5 bases). Trimming removed 1 base at V and 2 bases at J, with 8 bases between. Germline V CDR1 and CDR2: SGHTA, FQGNSA. The CDR3 loop spans 14 amino acids. CDR3 loop: CASSLEGQNYGYTF. As DNA, the CDR3 is TGTGCCAGCAGCTTAGAGGGGCAGAACTATGGCTACACCTTC.

The DNA of the CDR3 is TGCGCCAGCAGCTTGGGCAGCGGGATCATCCGGGATGAGCAGTTCTTC. It codes for CASSLGSGIIRDEQFF. The chain employs TRBV5-1 and TRBJ2-1, with TRBD2 matching over 7 bases. Germline V gene lookup returns CDR1 SGHRS and CDR2 YFSETQ. The V gene end was trimmed by 0 bases and the J gene end by 8 bases; junction bases not matched to a gene: 11. This CDR3 region has 16 residues.

This chain links TRBV29-1 with TRBJ2-2; TRBD1 or TRBD2 may be the D gene (5 bases each). Germline CDR1 and CDR2: SQVTM and ANQGSEA. The CDR3 totals 14 residues. Between the trimmed V and J ends, which lost 4 bases and 0 bases, there was a span of 9 bases. The CDR3 bases are TGCAGCGTTGGGGACCCCGCGAACACCGGGGAGCTGTTTTTT. This codes for CSVGDPANTGELFF.

The chain recombines TRBV19 with TRBJ1-2; no definite D call. Germline loops: CDR1 LNHDA, CDR2 SQIVND (reference sequence). Trimming stripped 4 bases from V and 7 bases from J, with 10 bases between. The CDR3 has 12 amino acids. The CDR3, as DNA: TGTGCCAGTAGTACCGGGGTAGTTGGCTACACCTTC. As protein: CASSTGVVGYTF.

The chain joins TRBV6-5 to TRBJ2-5, with 8 bases aligning to TRBD2. Germline CDR1 is MNHEY and CDR2 is SVGAGI. The trim removed 0 bases at V and 2 bases at J, leaving 5 bases unmatched. This CDR3 has 16 amino acids. The DNA for the CDR3 is TGTGCCAGCAGTTACTCGATTCAGCGGGGGCAAGAGACCCAGTACTTC. As protein: CASSYSIQRGQETQYF.

There are a few counts of this clone. The V and J genes are TRBV2 and TRBJ1-1, with D maybe TRBD1 (5 bases). The CDR3 has 14 residues. Germline values: CDR1 SNHLY, CDR2 FYNNEI. V dropped 3 bases and J dropped 10 bases, with 18 bases sitting between them. The DNA of the CDR3 is TGTGCCAGCAGTGACTCAGTAAACAGGCCGAGAGCTTTCTTT. Encoded protein: CASSDSVNRPRAFF.

This clone was detected once. The chain carries TRBV29-1 and TRBJ2-1; D tentatively fits TRBD1 or TRBD2 (5 bases each). Trimming left V 0 bases short and J 5 bases short, with 17 bases between. The CDR3 runs to 16 residues. Germline V gene lookup returns CDR1 SQVTM and CDR2 ANQGSEA. CDR3 nucleotide sequence: TGCAGCGTTGAAGATTTTACGGCCGGGACCAACAATGAGCAGTTCTTC. Translated: CSVEDFTAGTNNEQFF.

V gene TRBV6-2 or TRBV6-3 combines with J gene TRBJ2-1; 11 nucleotides match TRBD2. The V gene end was trimmed by 5 bases and the J gene end by 8 bases; junction bases not matched to a gene: 2. The germline V gene encodes CDR1 MNHEY and CDR2 SVGEGT. This CDR3 has 13 residues. The CDR3 region has the DNA TGTGCCAGCAGTGTAGCGGGGGGGGATGAGCAGTTCTTC. Residues: CASSVAGGDEQFF.

The CDR3 spells CASRDTPSTDTQYF. The DNA of the CDR3 is TGTGCCAGCCGGGACACCCCGAGCACAGATACGCAGTATTTT. J is TRBJ2-3 and V is TRBV28; a possible D gene is TRBD1 (6 bases). The CDR3 loop spans 14 amino acids. Germline V gene data show CDR1 as MDHEN and CDR2 as SYDVKM. With 8 bases removed from V and 0 bases from J, the gap between germline ends came to 12 bases.

The gene calls are TRBV19 and TRBJ2-2, with 7 bases fitting TRBD1. Germline V CDR1 and CDR2: LNHDA, SQIVND (reference sequence). This CDR3 comprises 17 residues. V shed 7 bases, J shed 3 bases, and the junction held 14 bases outside the gene matches. The CDR3 region is CASTLFGPQGDTGELFF. The CDR3 DNA follows: TGTGCCAGTACCCTATTTGGACCCCAGGGGGACACCGGGGAGCTGTTTTTT.

The V gene is TRBV12-3 or TRBV12-4, the J gene TRBJ2-5; D uncertain. This CDR3 is built from 12 residues. The germline V and J ends were trimmed by 8 bases and 2 bases, with 9 bases remaining between them. In DNA, the CDR3 is TGTGCCAGCCGGTGGGCGCAAGAGACCCAGTACTTC. Amino acids: CASRWAQETQYF.

The rearrangement links TRBV30 to TRBJ1-3; D unclear. CDR1 is GTSNPN, CDR2 SVGIG, per germline (reference sequence). Trimming stripped 5 bases from V and 0 bases from J, with 11 bases between. The CDR3 totals 14 residues. Written as DNA, the CDR3 is TGTGCCTGGGCCCCTGGGATCTCTGGAAACACCATATATTTT. Its protein product is CAWAPGISGNTIYF.

This chain connects TRBV5-1 to TRBJ1-2, with TRBD1 matching 8 bases. The CDR3 runs to 13 residues. Trimming took 4 bases from V and 3 from J; bases not matched to a gene: 2. The V gene's germline CDR1 is SGHRS and CDR2 YFSETQ. CDR3 region: CASSKGQDYGYTF. The CDR3 bases are TGCGCCAGCAGCAAGGGACAGGACTATGGCTACACCTTC.

The V gene is TRBV11-2, the J gene TRBJ2-1; TRBD1 agrees at 7 bases. CDR3 size: 18 residues. Trimming cost V 5 bases and J 5 bases; bases outside gene matches: 18. Per the germline V gene, CDR1 is SGHAT and CDR2 is FQNNGV. The CDR3 DNA reads as TGTGCCAGCAGCCGCGGCCCACAACCCGGGACAGACAACAATGAGCAGTTCTTC. Translating gives CASSRGPQPGTDNNEQFF. The whole variable domain, filled in from reference TRBV11-2 and TRBJ2-1, reads EAGVAQSPRYKIIEKRQSVAFWCNPISGHATLYWYQQILGQGPKLLIQFQNNGVVDDSQLPKDRFSAERLKGVDSTLKIQPAKLEDSAVYLCASSRGPQPGTDNNEQFFGPGTRLTVL.